There are many counts of the clone carrying this T cell receptor (beta chain). This sample was included in a study of T cells in Graves' hyperthyroidism and ophthalmopathy. TCR beta CDR3 regions were amplified from RNA transcripts. An initial round of RT-PCR targeting the TCR CDR3 relied on the HTBI primer set. TCRdb processed the multiplex PCR reads anew with MiXCR; each CDR3 protein has one entry. The sample contains some 740,000 distinct CDR3 sequences, about 14% of which appear only once. Trimming removed 4 bases from V and 2 bases from J, with 16 bases in between. The germline V gene has CDR1 SGHNT and CDR2 YENEEA. There are 16 residues in the CDR3.

Sequenced: blood. This TCR derives from a woman aged 18-29 years with Graves' hyperthyroidism. V gene TRBV11-3 combines with J gene TRBJ2-3, with D possibly TRBD2 on 5 matching bases. CDR3 coding DNA: TGTGCCAGCAGCTGGCAGCGGCATTCGTACACAGATACGCAGTATTTT. Amino acids: CASSWQRHSYTDTQYF.